The 20 T cell receptor beta chains below come from one sample, sequenced in a study of shared clonotypes between healthy human individuals. Sequencing used immunoSEQ multiplex PCR; TCRdb keeps in-frame clones, though not all of them. The repertoire holds around 120,000 clones, with about 72% as singletons. Specimen: memory CD8+ T cells sorted from blood. Subset: CD45RO+ cells pooled with CCR7-negative TemRA cells. The source is a woman aged 25 to 39 in good health.

The chain carries TRBV2 and TRBJ2-7; 8 bases are shared with TRBD1. Germline CDR1 reads SNHLY; CDR2 reads FYNNEI. The ends lost 2 bases at V and 6 bases at J; junction bases unmatched: 12. The CDR3 contains 16 residues. CDR3 in amino acids: CASSERRDRGLSEQYF. DNA for the CDR3: TGTGCCAGCAGTGAACGACGAGACAGGGGTCTCTCCGAGCAGTACTTC.

The rearrangement uses TRBV18 and TRBJ2-1; 10 bases agree with TRBD2. CDR3 length: 17 residues. Germline CDR1 reads KGHSH; CDR2 reads LQKENI. V lost 4 bases and J lost 2; bases outside the gene matches: 8. CDR3: CASSLSSGRGAYNEQFF. The CDR3 DNA sequence: TGTGCCAGCTCACTATCTAGCGGGAGAGGTGCCTACAATGAGCAGTTCTTC.

This clone was recorded a few times. The sample contains more than one DNA sequence encoding this CDR3. The chain uses TRBV28 and TRBJ2-1; 8 positions match TRBD1. Germline CDR1 reads MDHEN; CDR2 reads SYDVKM. Germline trimming cut 6 bases from V and 2 bases from J; bases unmatched to any gene: 6. The CDR3 spans 15 residues. CDR3 in amino acids: CASSQTGEPYNEQFF. The CDR3 coding sequence is TGTGCCAGCAGCCAGACAGGGGAGCCCTACAATGAGCAGTTCTTC.

The chain uses TRBV4-1 and TRBJ2-5, with D possibly being TRBD2 (5 bases). The length of the CDR3 is 14 residues. V was pared by 0 bases and J by 4 bases, with 9 bases between. Germline CDR1 MGHRA, CDR2 YSYEKL. In nucleotides, the CDR3 is TGCGCCAGCAGCCAAGAACCAGCGGTAGAGACCCAGTACTTC. It specifies CASSQEPAVETQYF.

V and J are TRBV28 and TRBJ2-5, with TRBD2 matching over 10 bases. This CDR3 is 15 amino acids long. Losses at the gene ends were 3 bases for V and 6 bases for J; bases not matched to a gene: 7. Germline V gene sequence: CDR1 MDHEN, CDR2 SYDVKM. As DNA, the CDR3 is TGTGCCAGCAGTTTTAGGCTAGCGGGAGAAAAGACCCAGTACTTC. Translated: CASSFRLAGEKTQYF. Full variable domain (missing parts from reference TRBV28 and TRBJ2-5): DVKVTQSSRYLVKRTGEKVFLECVQDMDHENMFWYRQDPGLGLRLIYFSYDVKMKEKGDIPEGYSVSREKKERFSLILESASTNQTSMYLCASSFRLAGEKTQYFGPGTRLLVL.

V and J are TRBV6-4 and TRBJ2-3; 9 nucleotides line up with TRBD2. This CDR3 has 16 residues. Trimming removed 4 bases from V and 4 bases from J; junction bases left unmatched: 9. Germline V gene sequence: CDR1 MRHNA, CDR2 SNTAGT. CDR3 DNA sequence: TGTGCCAGCAGTGCTCGAGCGACTAGCGGAGCAGATACGCAGTATTTT. This gives the protein CASSARATSGADTQYF.

The rearrangement links TRBV6-6 to TRBJ2-3; D is perhaps TRBD1 (5 bases). In germline, CDR1 is MNHNY, CDR2 SVGAGI (reference sequence). V was cut by 1 base and J by 2 bases, with 13 bases left in between. There are 16 residues in the CDR3. The CDR3 bases are TGTGCCAGCAGTTACTTGTCCCAGGGCTACACAGATACGCAGTATTTT. Translated: CASSYLSQGYTDTQYF.

This clone was observed at least ten times. The chain couples TRBV15 to TRBJ2-3, with 9 bases identical to TRBD1. Germline V gene sequence: CDR1 LNHNV, CDR2 YYDKDF (reference sequence). The CDR3 extends over 14 amino acids. The J segment lost 6 bases and the V segment lost 3 bases, leaving 4 bases of the junction unmatched. The CDR3 DNA reads TGTGCCACCAGCAGGGGGACAGGGCGGGATACGCAGTATTTT. Protein sequence: CATSRGTGRDTQYF. Together with reference TRBV15 and TRBJ2-3, the CDR3 gives the full variable domain: DAMVIQNPRYQVTQFGKPVTLSCSQTLNHNVMYWYQQKSSQAPKLLFHYYDKDFNNEADTPDNFQSRRPNTSFCFLDIRSPGLGDTAMYLCATSRGTGRDTQYFGPGTRLTVL.

This chain links TRBV11-2 with TRBJ2-7; 7 nucleotides agree with TRBD1. CDR1 and CDR2 from the germline V gene are SGHAT and FQNNGV. The CDR3 is 14 amino acids. Germline trimming cut 0 bases from V and 3 bases from J; bases unmatched to any gene: 2. The chain's CDR3 is CASSLEAGGYEQYF. CDR3 DNA: TGTGCCAGCAGCTTAGAGGCAGGGGGCTACGAGCAGTACTTC. Together with reference TRBV11-2 and TRBJ2-7, the CDR3 gives the full variable domain: EAGVAQSPRYKIIEKRQSVAFWCNPISGHATLYWYQQILGQGPKLLIQFQNNGVVDDSQLPKDRFSAERLKGVDSTLKIQPAKLEDSAVYLCASSLEAGGYEQYFGPGTRLTVT.

This clone was seen only a few times. This chain connects TRBV6-6 to TRBJ2-7; possible D gene TRBD1, 5 bases. The CDR3 loop spans 16 amino acids. Between the trimmed V and J ends, which lost 0 bases and 2 bases, there was a span of 14 bases. Per the germline V gene, CDR1 is MNHNY and CDR2 is SVGAGI (reference sequence). The CDR3 sequence is CASSYSRERGTYEQYF. CDR3 bases: TGTGCCAGCAGTTACTCGAGAGAAAGGGGCACCTACGAGCAGTACTTC.

The rearrangement joins TRBV7-9 to TRBJ2-1, with 7 bases lining up with TRBD2. The CDR3 consists of 16 residues. The germline gives CDR1 SEHNR, CDR2 FQNEAQ (reference sequence). Trimming removed 5 bases from V and 4 bases from J; junction bases left unmatched: 11. The CDR3 loop reads CASSPPGGSLYNEQFF. The CDR3, as DNA: TGTGCCAGCAGCCCCCCAGGCGGGAGTTTGTACAATGAGCAGTTCTTC.

The chain joins TRBV20-1 to TRBJ2-1; 9 bases fit TRBD1. The CDR3 is 10 amino acids. CDR1 is DFQATT, CDR2 SNEGSKA, per germline (reference sequence). Losses at the gene ends were 5 bases for V and 16 bases for J; bases not matched to a gene: 6. The CDR3 spells CSAPDRGLFF. The CDR3 bases are TGCAGTGCTCCGGACAGGGGACTTTTCTTC.

This chain links TRBV27 with TRBJ2-7; 10 nucleotides agree with TRBD2. Per the germline V gene, CDR1 is MNHEY and CDR2 is SMNVEV (reference sequence). This CDR3 spans 15 amino acids. V lost 5 bases to trimming and J lost 4 bases; unmatched junction nucleotides: 8. The CDR3 region has the DNA TGTGCCAGCAGTCCCCAGCGGGAGGGCTCGTACGAGCAGTACTTC. Its translation is CASSPQREGSYEQYF.

J is TRBJ2-7 and V is TRBV4-1, with D perhaps TRBD1 (6 bases). The length of the CDR3 is 15 residues. The V end was cut by 5 bases, the J end by 4 bases, with 18 bases between. CDR1 MGHRA and CDR2 YSYEKL come from the germline V gene. The CDR3 nucleotides are TGCGCCAGCAGCTATGGGCGGAACAGGGATTACGAGCAGTACTTC. This gives the protein CASSYGRNRDYEQYF.

This clone was counted a single time. The CDR3 nucleotides read TGTGCCAGCAGCGCCCCGTCGAATTCCAATGAGCAGTTCTTC. This encodes CASSAPSNSNEQFF. This rearrangement joins TRBV9 to TRBJ2-1; D not certain. V lost 3 bases, J lost 6 bases, and 13 bases lay in between. CDR1 is SGDLS, CDR2 YYNGEE, per germline. The CDR3 runs to 14 residues.

This clone was observed at least ten times. V is TRBV18 and J is TRBJ2-2; 7 positions agree with TRBD1. With V trimmed by 6 bases and J by 0 bases, 7 bases remained unmatched. Germline CDR1 reads KGHSH; CDR2 reads LQKENI. The length of the CDR3 is 16 residues. The CDR3 coding sequence is TGTGCCAGCTCTGCCGGGACAGAAGCGAACACCGGGGAGCTGTTTTTT. Translation: CASSAGTEANTGELFF.

This sequence joins TRBV5-1 and TRBJ1-1, with TRBD1 matching over 12 bases. This CDR3 region has 15 residues. Trimming cost V 0 bases and J 4 bases; bases outside gene matches: 1. The germline CDR1 and CDR2 sequences are SGHRS and YFSETQ. The CDR3 region has the DNA TGCGCCAGCAGCTTGGTGGGACAGGGGGCCACTGAAGCTTTCTTT. It yields the protein CASSLVGQGATEAFF.

The rearrangement joins TRBV27 to TRBJ2-1; 9 nucleotides match TRBD2. The CDR3 totals 13 residues. Per germline, CDR1 MNHEY and CDR2 SMNVEV (reference sequence). V lost 8 bases and J lost 6; bases outside the gene matches: 5. DNA for the CDR3: TGTGCCAGCTCTAGCGGGATCCTCAATGAGCAGTTCTTC. Its translation: CASSSGILNEQFF.

The V and J genes are TRBV5-6 and TRBJ2-2; D call uncertain. Germline values: CDR1 SGHDT, CDR2 YYEEEE. V lost 4 bases and J 2 bases, leaving 18 bases between the germline ends. The CDR3 has 17 amino acids. Written as DNA, the CDR3 is TGTGCCAGCAGCCGGTTGTTGGGCCAAGGCAACACCGGGGAGCTGTTTTTT. Its translation: CASSRLLGQGNTGELFF.

DNA of the CDR3: TGTGCCAGCAGTTTTCCCGGGGGTCATGTTGACAAAAACATTCAGTACTTC. Translated: CASSFPGGHVDKNIQYF. The chain has TRBV28 and TRBJ2-4; tentative D call: TRBD2 (6 bases). CDR3 length: 17 amino acids. CDR1 is MDHEN and CDR2 is SYDVKM in the germline V gene. The V gene lost 3 bases and the J gene lost 3 bases, with 18 bases spanning the gap. The full variable domain, rest sourced from reference TRBV28 and TRBJ2-4, is DVKVTQSSRYLVKRTGEKVFLECVQDMDHENMFWYRQDPGLGLRLIYFSYDVKMKEKGDIPEGYSVSREKKERFSLILESASTNQTSMYLCASSFPGGHVDKNIQYFGAGTRLSVL.